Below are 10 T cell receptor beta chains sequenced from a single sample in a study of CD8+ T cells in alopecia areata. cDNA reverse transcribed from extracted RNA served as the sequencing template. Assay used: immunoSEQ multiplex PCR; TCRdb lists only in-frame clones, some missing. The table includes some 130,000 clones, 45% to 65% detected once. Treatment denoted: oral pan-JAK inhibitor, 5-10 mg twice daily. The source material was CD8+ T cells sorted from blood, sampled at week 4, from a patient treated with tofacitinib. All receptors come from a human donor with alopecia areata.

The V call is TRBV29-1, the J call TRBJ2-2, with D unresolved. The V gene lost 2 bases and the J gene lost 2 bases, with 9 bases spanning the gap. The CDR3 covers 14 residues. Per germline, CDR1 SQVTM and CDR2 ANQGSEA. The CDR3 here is CSVERQSNTGELFF. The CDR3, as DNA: TGCAGCGTTGAACGGCAGAGTAACACCGGGGAGCTGTTTTTT.

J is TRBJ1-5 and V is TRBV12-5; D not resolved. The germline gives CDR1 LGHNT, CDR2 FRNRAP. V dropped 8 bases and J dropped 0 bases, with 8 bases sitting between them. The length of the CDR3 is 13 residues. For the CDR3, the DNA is TGTGCTAGTAGGAGTGATAGCAATCAGCCCCAGCATTTT. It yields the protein CASRSDSNQPQHF.

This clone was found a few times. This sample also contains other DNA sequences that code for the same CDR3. The chain's CDR3 is CAWSVGHSNQPQHF. The CDR3 nucleotides read TGTGCCTGGAGTGTGGGGCACAGCAATCAGCCCCAGCATTTT. The chain combines TRBV30 with TRBJ1-5, with a tentative D call TRBD1 (5 bases). CDR1 is GTSNPN, CDR2 SVGIG, per germline (reference sequence). V was pared by 0 bases and J by 1 base, with 7 bases between. The CDR3 is 14 residues long.

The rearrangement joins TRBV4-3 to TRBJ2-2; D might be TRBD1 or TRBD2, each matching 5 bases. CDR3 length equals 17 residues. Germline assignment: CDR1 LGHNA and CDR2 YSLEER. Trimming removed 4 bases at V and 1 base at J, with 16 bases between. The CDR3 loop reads CASSPPPRGENTGELFF. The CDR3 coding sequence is TGCGCCAGCAGCCCTCCCCCGAGGGGCGAGAACACCGGGGAGCTGTTTTTT.

CDR3: CASSFQGGQETQYF. CDR3 in DNA: TGCGCCAGCAGCTTTCAGGGCGGCCAAGAGACCCAGTACTTC. The chain has TRBV5-1 and TRBJ2-5; possible D gene TRBD1, 5 bases. The CDR3 totals 14 residues. Germline lookup yields CDR1 SGHRS and CDR2 YFSETQ. Trimming removed 2 bases from V and 1 base from J, with 9 bases in between.

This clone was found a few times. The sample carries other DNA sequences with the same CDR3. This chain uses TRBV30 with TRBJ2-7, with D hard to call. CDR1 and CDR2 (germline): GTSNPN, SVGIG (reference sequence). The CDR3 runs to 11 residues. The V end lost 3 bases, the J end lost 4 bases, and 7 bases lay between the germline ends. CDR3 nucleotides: TGTGCCTGGAGGGGAACATACGAGCAGTACTTC. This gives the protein CAWRGTYEQYF. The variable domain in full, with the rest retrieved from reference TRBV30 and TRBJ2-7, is SQTIHQWPATLVQPVGSPLSLECTVEGTSNPNLYWYRQAAGRGLQLLFYSVGIGQISSEVPQNLSASRPQDRQFILSSKKLLLSDSGFYLCAWRGTYEQYFGPGTRLTVT.

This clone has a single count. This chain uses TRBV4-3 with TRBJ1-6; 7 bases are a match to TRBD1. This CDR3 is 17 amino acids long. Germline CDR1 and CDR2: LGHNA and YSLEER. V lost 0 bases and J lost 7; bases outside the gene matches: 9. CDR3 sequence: CASSQDPQGLRNSPLHF. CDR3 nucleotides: TGCGCCAGCAGCCAAGACCCACAGGGGCTGCGAAATTCACCCCTCCACTTT.

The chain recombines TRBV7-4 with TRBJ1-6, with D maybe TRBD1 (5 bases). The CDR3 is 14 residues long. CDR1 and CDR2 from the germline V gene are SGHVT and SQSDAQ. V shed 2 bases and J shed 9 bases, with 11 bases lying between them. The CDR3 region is CASSLRGSGSPLHF. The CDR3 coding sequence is TGTGCCAGCAGCTTAAGGGGTAGTGGTTCACCCCTCCACTTT.

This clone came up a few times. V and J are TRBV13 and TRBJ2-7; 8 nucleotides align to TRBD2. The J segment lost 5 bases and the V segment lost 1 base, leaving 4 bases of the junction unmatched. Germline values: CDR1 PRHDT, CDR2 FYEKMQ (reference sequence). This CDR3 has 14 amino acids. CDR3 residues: CASSLAGGQDEQYF. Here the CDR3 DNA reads TGTGCCAGCAGCTTAGCGGGGGGGCAGGACGAGCAGTACTTC.

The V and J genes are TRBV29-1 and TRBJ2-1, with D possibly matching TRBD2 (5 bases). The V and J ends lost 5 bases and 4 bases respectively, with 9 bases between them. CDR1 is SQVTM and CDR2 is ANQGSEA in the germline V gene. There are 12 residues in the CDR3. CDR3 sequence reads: CSVSPGYNEQFF. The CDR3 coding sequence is TGCAGCGTTTCCCCGGGATACAATGAGCAGTTCTTC.